This T cell receptor beta chain was sequenced during a study of CD8 T cells in ankylosing spondylitis. This CDR3 comprises 13 residues. Germline CDR1 is MNHNY and CDR2 is SVGAGI (reference sequence). Trimming removed 2 bases from V and 3 bases from J; junction bases left unmatched: 1. Study-wide points: Blood of patients with ankylosing spondylitis appeared to be characterized by a TCR beta motif of eight highly homologous variants. Matched ankylosing spondylitis synovial fluid reportedly showed significant enrichment of disease-linked clones. Previous work reported some of these motif variants in the synovial fluid and blood of reactive arthritis.

Construction of TCR beta libraries was performed using quantitative 5'-RACE with molecular barcodes. TCRdb passed the 5' RACE reads through MiXCR, listing each CDR3 protein once. The sample shows about 540,000 distinct CDR3 sequences, about 13% of them seen only once. This clonotype was observed a handful of times. Its antigen is still unknown. The origin of this receptor is a male donor with ankylosing spondylitis. The rearrangement joins TRBV6-6 to TRBJ2-7; 7 bases map to TRBD2. Sequenced input: blood, either unsorted or a sorted T cell fraction (not recorded which). The CDR3 nucleotides read TGTGCCAGCAGTTACCCGGGAGGCTACGAGCAGTACTTC. This sequence encodes CASSYPGGYEQYF.